The 8 T cell receptor beta chains below come from one sample, sequenced in a study of CXCR3-negative and CXCR3-positive naive CD8 T cells (dated by TCRdb to about 2019). TCRdb lists the instrument as NextSeq 550. The Human TCR Profiling Kit (MiLaboratory) was used to prepare UMI-labeled 5' RACE TRB cDNA libraries. Reprocessed by TCRdb, the reads give a single entry per CDR3 protein sequence, without DNA. This specimen's table enumerates about 84,000 distinct CDR3 sequences. The ten largest clones represent around 0.62% of the sample. The antigens these receptors bind are not known. What the work shows at the level of the full study, not this receptor alone: Compared with CXCR3-negative naive cells, CXCR3-positive naive cells had TRB CDR3s with higher hydrophobicity (lower Kidera factor 4), lower energy, and higher strength and volume indices.

The specimen was naive CXCR3+ CD8+ T cells from blood. Taken with the paper, the label for cell subset or site translates to: CD45RO-CCR7+CD27+CD95- naive CD8+ T cells expressing CXCR3 (TNR3+). Receptor source: a human donor in good health. Some clones in this sample may be carry-over from other donors' samples.

The chain combines TRBV29-1 with TRBJ2-5; TCRdb gives TRBD1 as the D gene, but with no DNA this cannot be confirmed. Germline V CDR1 and CDR2: SQVTM, ANQGSEA. The CDR3 has 15 residues. CDR3 sequence: CSVDGARGRGETQYF.

V and J are TRBV6-4 and TRBJ2-1; with no DNA, the TCRdb D assignment of TRBD2 cannot be verified. The CDR3 consists of 15 residues. CDR1 is MRHNA, CDR2 SNTAGT, per germline. This CDR3 is CASSGLAGGNNEQFF.

The chain carries TRBV6-2 or TRBV6-3 and TRBJ2-6; the TCRdb D gene call, TRBD1, has no DNA to confirm it. CDR1 and CDR2 from the germline V gene are MNHEY and SVGEGT. The CDR3 loop spans 16 amino acids. CDR3 sequence reads: CASQGTGPFGANVLTF.

The genes are TRBV4-3 and TRBJ2-7; lacking DNA, the TRBD1 call made by TCRdb goes unchecked. Germline V gene data show CDR1 as LGHNA and CDR2 as YSLEER. The CDR3 is made up of 15 amino acids. CDR3 amino acids: CASSQDPRGPYEQYF.

This chain joins TRBV6-2 or TRBV6-3 and TRBJ2-1; TCRdb designates TRBD1, a call that cannot be tested without DNA. Germline V gene data show CDR1 as MNHEY and CDR2 as SVGEGT. The CDR3 is 14 residues long. The CDR3 is CASSYGTEGNEQFF.

The genes are TRBV20-1 and TRBJ2-1; the D call from TCRdb, TRBD1, cannot be confirmed without DNA. Germline V lookup: CDR1 DFQATT, CDR2 SNEGSKA (reference sequence). The CDR3 has 14 residues. CDR3 residues: CSAPDRMIYNEQFF.

V usage is TRBV19 and J usage is TRBJ1-1; the D call of TRBD1 rests on TCRdb alone, since no DNA is present to check it. The CDR3 loop spans 13 amino acids. The germline gives CDR1 LNHDA, CDR2 SQIVND (reference sequence). This CDR3 reads CASSAGGNTEAFF.

This chain uses TRBV7-3 with TRBJ2-1; without DNA, the TCRdb call of TRBD1 cannot be checked. Per the germline V gene, CDR1 is SGHTA and CDR2 is FQGTGA. The CDR3 length is 12 residues. CDR3 region: CASSHLGGEQFF.